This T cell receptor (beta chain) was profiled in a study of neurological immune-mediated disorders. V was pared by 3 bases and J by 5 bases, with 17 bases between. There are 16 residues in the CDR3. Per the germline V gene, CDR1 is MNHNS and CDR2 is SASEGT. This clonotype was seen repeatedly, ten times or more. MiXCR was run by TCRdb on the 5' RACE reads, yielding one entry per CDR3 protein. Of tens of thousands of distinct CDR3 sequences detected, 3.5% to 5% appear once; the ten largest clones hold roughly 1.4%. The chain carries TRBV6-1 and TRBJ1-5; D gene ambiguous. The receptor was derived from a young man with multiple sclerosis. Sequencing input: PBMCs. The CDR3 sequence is CASSDLAWKGYQPQHF. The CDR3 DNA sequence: TGTGCCAGCAGTGATCTCGCTTGGAAGGGATATCAGCCCCAGCATTTT.